This record looks at one T cell receptor beta chain sequence and its context. The sample comes from a study of graft-versus-host responses after intestinal transplantation. Sequenced by immunoSEQ multiplex PCR; TCRdb stores in-frame clones only, minus some. The repertoire holds some 21,000 clones, with approximately 60% as singletons. CDR1 and CDR2 (germline): LNHDA, SQIVND (reference sequence). V was trimmed by 3 bases and J by 4 bases, leaving 11 bases between them. The CDR3 is 14 residues long. Material: alloreactive CD4+ T cells from a mixed lymphocyte reaction culture, obtained before intestinal transplant. Subset specified: CFSE-low proliferating T cells sorted from roughly 6-day pre-transplant mixed lymphocyte reaction (GvH or HvG direction). This chain joins TRBV19 and TRBJ2-3; tentative D call: TRBD1 (5 bases). The sequence was collected from a human patient who received an intestinal transplant. DNA for the CDR3: TGTGCCAGTAGTATCGCCAGGGCTCCAGATACGCAGTATTTT. Translation: CASSIARAPDTQYF.